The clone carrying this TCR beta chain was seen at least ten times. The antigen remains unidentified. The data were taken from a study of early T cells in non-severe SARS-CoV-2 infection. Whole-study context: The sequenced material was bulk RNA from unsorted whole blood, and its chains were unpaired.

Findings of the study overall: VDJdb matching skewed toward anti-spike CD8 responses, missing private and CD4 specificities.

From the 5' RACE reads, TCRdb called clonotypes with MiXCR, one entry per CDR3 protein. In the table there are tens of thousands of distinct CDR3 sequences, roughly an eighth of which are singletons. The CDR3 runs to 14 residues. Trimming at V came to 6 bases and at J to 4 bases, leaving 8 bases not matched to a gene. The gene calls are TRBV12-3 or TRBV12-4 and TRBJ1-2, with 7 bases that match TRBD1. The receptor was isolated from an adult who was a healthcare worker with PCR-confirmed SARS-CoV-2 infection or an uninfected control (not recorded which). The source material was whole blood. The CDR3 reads CASSPQGKIYGYTF. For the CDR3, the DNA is TGTGCCAGCAGCCCACAGGGGAAGATCTATGGCTACACCTTC.